These 8 T cell receptor beta chains were sequenced from one sample in a study of cytomegalovirus exposure and HLA in healthy donors. The data were produced by immunoSEQ multiplex PCR, yet TCRdb's version contains in-frame clones alone and is incomplete. The sample shows roughly 75,000 clones, approximately 95% of them seen only once. Source material: PBMCs. These receptors were collected from a woman younger than 30 in good health and CMV-seropositive.

The chain joins TRBV14 to TRBJ2-5; TRBD1 agrees at 9 bases. After removal of 1 base from V and 5 bases from J, the junction contained 11 bases not matched to a gene. The V gene's germline CDR1 is SGHDN and CDR2 FVKESK. This CDR3 has 17 residues. This chain's CDR3 is CASSQVRGTGFEETQYF. The DNA of the CDR3 is TGTGCCAGCAGCCAAGTACGTGGGACAGGGTTCGAGGAGACCCAGTACTTC.

The rearrangement links TRBV19 to TRBJ1-1; 11 bases line up with TRBD1. With 5 bases clipped from V and 5 bases from J, the junction kept 4 bases outside the gene matches. The germline V gene encodes CDR1 LNHDA and CDR2 SQIVND (reference sequence). This CDR3 comprises 14 residues. CDR3: CASSGTGGGTEAFF. CDR3 in DNA: TGTGCCAGTAGTGGGACAGGGGGTGGGACTGAAGCTTTCTTT.

The chain joins TRBV5-4 to TRBJ1-4; D unresolved. V was pared by 0 bases and J by 0 bases, with 12 bases between. Germline V CDR1 and CDR2: SGHNT, YYREEE (reference sequence). There are 17 residues in the CDR3. CDR3 in amino acids: CASSLGLSRATNEKLFF. CDR3 bases: TGTGCCAGCAGCTTGGGGCTCAGTCGGGCAACTAATGAAAAACTGTTTTTT.

This chain joins TRBV14 and TRBJ2-5; the match to TRBD2 covers 10 bases. V lost 2 bases and J lost 2; bases outside the gene matches: 5. The germline gives CDR1 SGHDN, CDR2 FVKESK. CDR3 length: 16 amino acids. The CDR3 bases are TGTGCCAGCAGCCAACTAGCGGGGGCACGACAAGAGACCCAGTACTTC. Its translation is CASSQLAGARQETQYF.

The CDR3, as DNA: TGTGCCAGCAGCTTAGATTACCAGGGGGCGAGATCAGGCATTCAGTACTTC. Translation gives CASSLDYQGARSGIQYF. The chain has TRBV7-9 and TRBJ2-4, with 8 bases aligning to TRBD1. The germline V gene has CDR1 SEHNR and CDR2 FQNEAQ (reference sequence). The ends lost 1 base at V and 9 bases at J; junction bases unmatched: 14. This CDR3 comprises 17 residues.

About this clone: The sample contains more than one DNA sequence encoding this CDR3. J is TRBJ2-7 and V is TRBV15; TRBD1 is a possible D gene (6 bases). The length of the CDR3 is 14 residues. Germline-derived CDR1 and CDR2 are LNHNV and YYDKDF (reference sequence). V lost 0 bases to trimming and J lost 2 bases, with 8 bases between them. CDR3 sequence: CATSRETGTYEQYF. The DNA for the CDR3 is TGTGCCACCAGCAGAGAAACAGGGACCTACGAGCAGTACTTC.

J is TRBJ1-3 and V is TRBV9; D may be TRBD1 (6 bases). Germline V lookup: CDR1 SGDLS, CDR2 YYNGEE. The CDR3 contains 15 residues. V lost 4 bases and J lost 0, with 11 bases in between. The CDR3 sequence is CASSPGGASGNTIYF. As DNA, the CDR3 is TGTGCCAGCAGCCCGGGGGGGGCCTCTGGAAACACCATATATTTT. Based on the CDR3 plus reference TRBV9 and TRBJ1-3, the full variable domain is DSGVTQTPKHLITATGQRVTLRCSPRSGDLSVYWYQQSLDQGLQFLIQYYNGEERAKGNILERFSAQQFPDLHSELNLSSLELGDSALYFCASSPGGASGNTIYFGEGSWLTVV.

Regarding this clone: Other DNA sequences in the sample encode the same CDR3. The rearrangement joins TRBV4-3 to TRBJ2-3, with 10 positions matching TRBD2. The V gene end was trimmed by 0 bases and the J gene end by 6 bases; junction bases not matched to a gene: 9. CDR3 length: 17 residues. Per germline, CDR1 LGHNA and CDR2 YSLEER. CDR3 protein: CASSQELAGGPRDTQYF. CDR3 coding DNA: TGCGCCAGCAGCCAAGAATTAGCGGGAGGCCCCCGGGATACGCAGTATTTT.